A selection of T cell receptor beta chains follows, all from one sample in a study of T cells after yellow fever vaccination. TCRdb analysed the 5' RACE reads with MiXCR anew, one entry per CDR3 protein. The data hold approximately 340,000 distinct CDR3 sequences, with 8.5% to 9% observed a single time. Sequences were derived from PBMCs, sampled on the day of the first yellow fever vaccination. Source of these receptors: a man aged 18 to 35 who received the YFV17D yellow fever vaccine. Each CDR3 is given with its conserved first and last residue. Fields, in order: clone size, V gene, J gene, D gene, CDR3 protein, CDR3 DNA. D genes are given only for firm matches. Not every row has a clone size; where given, it reads once, few, many or a size class.

clone_size: few; v_call: TRBV20-1; j_call: TRBJ2-7; d_call: NA; cdr3_aa: CSARQYRAPSYEQYF; cdr3_nt: TGCAGTGCCCGTCAATACCGGGCCCCCTCCTACGAGCAGTACTTC
clone_size: NA; v_call: TRBV12-3/TRBV12-4; j_call: TRBJ2-7; d_call: NA; cdr3_aa: CASSLERESYEQYF; cdr3_nt: TGTGCCAGCAGTTTAGAACGGGAATCCTACGAGCAGTACTTC
clone_size: few; v_call: TRBV14; j_call: TRBJ2-5; d_call: TRBD2; cdr3_aa: CASSHAWGLAEKTYQETQYF; cdr3_nt: TGTGCCAGCAGCCACGCATGGGGACTAGCGGAGAAAACGTACCAAGAGACCCAGTACTTC
clone_size: NA; v_call: TRBV18; j_call: TRBJ1-4; d_call: TRBD1; cdr3_aa: CASSPPVRDSSNEKLFF; cdr3_nt: TGTGCCAGCTCACCACCCGTCCGGGACAGCTCTAATGAAAAACTGTTTTTT
clone_size: NA; v_call: TRBV5-1; j_call: TRBJ2-2; d_call: NA; cdr3_aa: CASSKTSSSGYTGELFF; cdr3_nt: TGCGCCAGCAGCAAAACGTCCTCAAGCGGCTACACCGGGGAGCTGTTTTTT
clone_size: few; v_call: TRBV5-1; j_call: TRBJ2-5; d_call: NA; cdr3_aa: CASSLETTHRGETQYF; cdr3_nt: TGCGCCAGCAGCTTGGAGACTACTCACCGGGGAGAGACCCAGTACTTC
clone_size: many; v_call: TRBV20-1; j_call: TRBJ2-5; d_call: NA; cdr3_aa: CSARSTKSWRETQYF; cdr3_nt: TGCAGTGCTAGGTCCACAAAGTCCTGGCGGGAGACCCAGTACTTC
clone_size: many; v_call: TRBV28; j_call: TRBJ2-6; d_call: TRBD1; cdr3_aa: CASSSQGYGANVLTF; cdr3_nt: TGTGCCAGCAGTTCACAGGGGTACGGGGCCAACGTCCTGACTTTC
clone_size: NA; v_call: TRBV12-3/TRBV12-4; j_call: TRBJ1-3; d_call: NA; cdr3_aa: CASGLPSGSGNTIYF; cdr3_nt: TGTGCCAGCGGCCTTCCCTCAGGCTCTGGAAACACCATATATTTT
clone_size: NA; v_call: TRBV5-1; j_call: TRBJ1-2; d_call: TRBD1; cdr3_aa: CASSLWTGDYGYTF; cdr3_nt: TGCGCCAGCAGCTTATGGACAGGCGACTATGGCTACACCTTC
clone_size: NA; v_call: TRBV19; j_call: TRBJ1-1; d_call: NA; cdr3_aa: CASSTGTVLGTEAFF; cdr3_nt: TGTGCCAGTAGTACCGGGACGGTCTTAGGGACTGAAGCTTTCTTT
clone_size: many; v_call: TRBV20-1; j_call: TRBJ2-2; d_call: TRBD1; cdr3_aa: CSARDGSGQGIGGELFF; cdr3_nt: TGCAGTGCTAGAGATGGATCAGGACAGGGGATCGGCGGGGAGCTGTTTTTT
clone_size: few; v_call: TRBV29-1; j_call: TRBJ1-5; d_call: NA; cdr3_aa: CSTKVDGSQHF; cdr3_nt: TGCAGCACAAAAGTCGACGGCTCTCAGCATTTT
clone_size: NA; v_call: TRBV4-3; j_call: TRBJ2-3; d_call: TRBD2; cdr3_aa: CASSQDIGLAGGRGTDTQYF; cdr3_nt: TGCGCCAGCAGCCAAGATATTGGGCTAGCGGGGGGGCGAGGCACAGATACGCAGTATTTT
clone_size: NA; v_call: TRBV7-9; j_call: TRBJ1-6; d_call: NA; cdr3_aa: CASSFIGANSPLHF; cdr3_nt: TGTGCCAGCAGCTTTATTGGAGCTAATTCACCCCTCCACTTT
clone_size: many; v_call: TRBV12-3/TRBV12-4; j_call: TRBJ2-1; d_call: NA; cdr3_aa: CASCDPFGVGSYNEQFF; cdr3_nt: TGTGCCAGCTGCGACCCCTTTGGGGTAGGCTCCTACAATGAGCAGTTCTTC
clone_size: few; v_call: TRBV2; j_call: TRBJ1-2; d_call: NA; cdr3_aa: CASRDSGDYGYTF; cdr3_nt: TGTGCCAGCAGAGACAGTGGAGACTATGGCTACACCTTC
clone_size: NA; v_call: TRBV5-6; j_call: TRBJ2-6; d_call: NA; cdr3_aa: CASSSPPRGDGANVLTF; cdr3_nt: TGTGCCAGCAGCTCCCCTCCCAGGGGGGATGGGGCCAACGTCCTGACTTTC
clone_size: many; v_call: TRBV12-3/TRBV12-4; j_call: TRBJ1-1; d_call: NA; cdr3_aa: CASSLSPVGTEAFF; cdr3_nt: TGTGCCAGCAGTTTGTCCCCAGTGGGGACTGAAGCTTTCTTT
clone_size: NA; v_call: TRBV27; j_call: TRBJ1-6; d_call: NA; cdr3_aa: CASSFVREQTNSPLHF; cdr3_nt: TGTGCCAGCAGTTTCGTGAGGGAGCAGACAAATTCACCCCTCCACTTT
clone_size: NA; v_call: TRBV6-1; j_call: TRBJ1-1; d_call: TRBD1; cdr3_aa: CASRSTGYDTEAFF; cdr3_nt: TGTGCCAGCAGATCGACAGGGTATGACACTGAAGCTTTCTTT
clone_size: few; v_call: TRBV10-3; j_call: TRBJ2-5; d_call: TRBD2; cdr3_aa: CAISERARGEQETQYF; cdr3_nt: TGTGCCATCAGTGAGCGTGCTCGGGGGGAACAAGAGACCCAGTACTTC
clone_size: NA; v_call: TRBV27; j_call: TRBJ2-5; d_call: TRBD1; cdr3_aa: CASSLIDRVETQYF; cdr3_nt: TGTGCCAGCAGTTTAATCGACAGGGTCGAGACCCAGTACTTC
clone_size: NA; v_call: TRBV7-8; j_call: TRBJ1-1; d_call: NA; cdr3_aa: CASSLAGAGTEAFF; cdr3_nt: TGTGCCAGCAGCTTAGCGGGGGCAGGGACTGAAGCTTTCTTT
clone_size: NA; v_call: TRBV7-2; j_call: TRBJ2-7; d_call: NA; cdr3_aa: CASSPSGLTYEQYF; cdr3_nt: TGTGCCAGCAGCCCCTCGGGGCTTACCTACGAGCAGTACTTC
clone_size: few; v_call: TRBV10-1; j_call: TRBJ2-1; d_call: NA; cdr3_aa: CASSDPPGDEQFF; cdr3_nt: TGCGCCAGCAGCGACCCCCCCGGGGATGAGCAGTTCTTC
clone_size: few; v_call: TRBV5-1; j_call: TRBJ1-1; d_call: NA; cdr3_aa: CASSPFTGTNTEAFF; cdr3_nt: TGCGCCAGCAGCCCCTTTACAGGGACGAACACTGAAGCTTTCTTT
clone_size: few; v_call: TRBV7-2; j_call: TRBJ1-1; d_call: NA; cdr3_aa: CASSLVKGGEAFF; cdr3_nt: TGTGCCAGCAGCTTAGTCAAGGGCGGCGAAGCTTTCTTT
clone_size: few; v_call: TRBV4-3; j_call: TRBJ2-2; d_call: NA; cdr3_aa: CASSPYGSGGQTGELFF; cdr3_nt: TGCGCCAGCAGCCCCTATGGTTCCGGGGGGCAGACCGGGGAGCTGTTTTTT
clone_size: few; v_call: TRBV11-2; j_call: TRBJ2-5; d_call: TRBD1; cdr3_aa: CASSPTGNQETQYF; cdr3_nt: TGTGCCAGCAGCCCGACAGGGAACCAAGAGACCCAGTACTTC
clone_size: few; v_call: TRBV12-3/TRBV12-4; j_call: TRBJ2-3; d_call: NA; cdr3_aa: CASSLSRAEDTQYF; cdr3_nt: TGTGCCAGCAGTCTCAGCAGGGCTGAAGATACGCAGTATTTT
clone_size: few; v_call: TRBV12-3/TRBV12-4; j_call: TRBJ1-1; d_call: TRBD1; cdr3_aa: CASSFWDRTGKAFF; cdr3_nt: TGTGCCAGCAGTTTTTGGGACAGGACAGGGAAAGCTTTCTTT
clone_size: few; v_call: TRBV28; j_call: TRBJ2-5; d_call: NA; cdr3_aa: CASGSPLARETQYF; cdr3_nt: TGTGCCAGCGGAAGCCCTCTAGCGCGAGAGACCCAGTACTTC
clone_size: few; v_call: TRBV20-1; j_call: TRBJ1-1; d_call: NA; cdr3_aa: CSAGNRGVGTEAFF; cdr3_nt: TGCAGTGCTGGGAATAGGGGGGTTGGCACTGAAGCTTTCTTT
clone_size: few; v_call: TRBV14; j_call: TRBJ2-5; d_call: NA; cdr3_aa: CASSQAETQYF; cdr3_nt: TGTGCCAGCAGCCAAGCAGAGACCCAGTACTTC
clone_size: NA; v_call: TRBV12-3/TRBV12-4; j_call: TRBJ1-4; d_call: NA; cdr3_aa: CASSFTGGQGSEKLFF; cdr3_nt: TGTGCCAGCAGTTTTACGGGTGGGCAGGGGAGCGAAAAACTGTTTTTT
clone_size: NA; v_call: TRBV6-5; j_call: TRBJ2-7; d_call: TRBD2; cdr3_aa: CASSFSGGTSYEQYF; cdr3_nt: TGTGCCAGCAGTTTCAGCGGGGGGACCTCCTACGAGCAGTACTTC
clone_size: many; v_call: TRBV6-5; j_call: TRBJ2-1; d_call: NA; cdr3_aa: CASSYTGGAAYNEQFF; cdr3_nt: TGTGCCAGCAGTTACACAGGGGGGGCCGCCTACAATGAGCAGTTCTTC
clone_size: NA; v_call: TRBV23-1; j_call: TRBJ2-1; d_call: TRBD1; cdr3_aa: CASSPGQYREQFF; cdr3_nt: TGTGCCAGCAGCCCGGGACAGTACAGGGAGCAGTTCTTC
clone_size: NA; v_call: TRBV4-1; j_call: TRBJ2-1; d_call: TRBD1; cdr3_aa: CASSPIGGRLNEQFF; cdr3_nt: TGCGCCAGCAGCCCAATAGGGGGCAGGCTCAATGAGCAGTTCTTC
clone_size: NA; v_call: TRBV5-6; j_call: TRBJ2-3; d_call: TRBD2; cdr3_aa: CASSPGGAFTDTQYF; cdr3_nt: TGTGCCAGCAGCCCGGGGGGGGCATTCACAGATACGCAGTATTTT
clone_size: NA; v_call: TRBV6-1; j_call: TRBJ2-3; d_call: TRBD1; cdr3_aa: CASRRQGSRDTQYF; cdr3_nt: TGTGCCAGCAGAAGACAGGGGAGCAGAGATACGCAGTATTTT
clone_size: NA; v_call: TRBV12-3/TRBV12-4; j_call: TRBJ2-7; d_call: NA; cdr3_aa: CASSSHQTATYEQYF; cdr3_nt: TGTGCCAGCAGTTCCCACCAGACAGCGACCTACGAGCAGTACTTC
clone_size: few; v_call: TRBV5-4; j_call: TRBJ2-2; d_call: NA; cdr3_aa: CASSYELQGANTGELFF; cdr3_nt: TGTGCCAGCAGCTACGAACTGCAGGGAGCGAACACCGGGGAGCTGTTTTTT
clone_size: NA; v_call: TRBV28; j_call: TRBJ2-6; d_call: NA; cdr3_aa: CASIRASGGQTYSGANVLTF; cdr3_nt: TGTGCCAGCATCCGGGCTAGTGGCGGACAGACCTACTCTGGGGCCAACGTCCTGACTTTC
clone_size: many; v_call: TRBV12-3/TRBV12-4; j_call: TRBJ2-3; d_call: NA; cdr3_aa: CASSFGGPDTQYF; cdr3_nt: TGTGCCAGCAGTTTCGGGGGACCAGATACGCAGTATTTT
clone_size: many; v_call: TRBV5-6; j_call: TRBJ1-6; d_call: NA; cdr3_aa: CASSLDGGYNSPLHF; cdr3_nt: TGTGCCAGCAGCTTGGACGGCGGCTATAATTCACCCCTCCACTTT
clone_size: many; v_call: TRBV27; j_call: TRBJ1-5; d_call: TRBD1; cdr3_aa: CASSFEGQGNQPQHF; cdr3_nt: TGTGCCAGCAGTTTCGAAGGACAGGGAAATCAGCCCCAGCATTTT